This entry is about one T cell receptor beta chain. No antigen is known for it. TCRdb's table, derived via immunoSEQ multiplex PCR, lists solely in-frame clones and lacks some. The sample includes fewer than 85,000 clones, roughly 84% seen only once; the top ten take 0.72%. These data come from a study of OX40 agonist ivuxolimab in advanced cancers. As for the study in general: Patients were dosed intravenously with ivuxolimab at 0.01 to 10 mg/kg every 2 weeks. The study, taken as a whole, reports: There were also nonresponders showing low normalized T-cell clonal expansion. Clones of CD4+ and CD8+ blood T cells grew by week 6 at doses of 0.1 to 3.0 mg/kg.

The CDR3 contains 16 residues. Trimming left V 6 bases short and J 0 bases short, with 14 bases between. Germline values: CDR1 SGHTA, CDR2 FQGNSA. Patients were excluded for autoimmune disease history or systemic immunosuppression. The TCR was taken from an adult with an advanced solid tumor such as melanoma, head and neck, liver or kidney cancer. The chain uses TRBV7-2 and TRBJ2-2; D call uncertain. This specimen consisted of CD4+ or CD8+ T cells sorted from blood, obtained in a trial of the OX40 agonist ivuxolimab. The CDR3 protein is CASSPNLITNTGELFF. As DNA, the CDR3 is TGTGCCAGCAGTCCGAACCTTATAACGAACACCGGGGAGCTGTTTTTT.